A selection of T cell receptor beta chains follows, all from one sample in a study of T-cell reconstitution after alpha-beta-depleted transplantation in children. One entry per CDR3 protein, called by TCRdb with MiXCR from the PCR reads. The table includes 550,000 to 600,000 distinct CDR3 sequences, roughly 23% detected once. The sequenced sample was PBMCs, mostly from graft donor cells, obtained 360 days after TCRalphabeta/CD19-depleted stem cell transplant. All receptors come from a boy less than two years old who had a stem cell transplant for acute myeloid leukemia, so the T cells may come from the graft donor. CDR3s include the opening cysteine and the closing phenylalanine or tryptophan. Each record gives: clone size, J gene, V gene, D gene, CDR3 protein, CDR3 DNA. D genes are given only for firm matches. Where a row states a size, it is once, few, many or the class of an expanded clone; other rows omit it.

size: -; J: TRBJ2-7; V: TRBV9; D: TRBD1; CDR3: CASSPSGQGSNEQYF; DNA: TGTGCCAGCAGCCCTTCGGGACAGGGGTCGAACGAGCAGTACTTC
size: -; J: TRBJ2-6; V: TRBV9; D: TRBD1; CDR3: CASSVTGTGSSGANVLTF; DNA: TGTGCCAGCAGCGTCACCGGGACAGGGAGCTCTGGGGCCAACGTCCTGACTTTC
size: -; J: TRBJ2-4; V: TRBV6-5; D: TRBD1; CDR3: CASSYSLGTGKNIQYF; DNA: TGTGCCAGCAGTTACTCCCTCGGGACAGGGAAAAACATTCAGTACTTC
size: many; J: TRBJ2-3; V: TRBV12-3/TRBV12-4; D: -; CDR3: CASSLLGFTDTQYF; DNA: TGTGCCAGCAGTTTGTTAGGGTTCACAGATACGCAGTATTTT
size: many; J: TRBJ1-2; V: TRBV6-2/TRBV6-3; D: TRBD1; CDR3: CASSYRRQGHYGYTF; DNA: TGTGCCAGCAGTTACAGAAGACAGGGGCACTATGGCTACACCTTC
size: many; J: TRBJ2-1; V: TRBV12-3/TRBV12-4; D: TRBD1; CDR3: CASSPGQGRYNEQFF; DNA: TGTGCCAGCAGCCCCGGACAGGGTCGCTACAATGAGCAGTTCTTC
size: -; J: TRBJ2-1; V: TRBV20-1; D: -; CDR3: CSAWYIEQFF; DNA: TGCAGTGCTTGGTATATTGAGCAGTTCTTC
size: few; J: TRBJ2-3; V: TRBV27; D: TRBD2; CDR3: CASSRGLDGDTQYF; DNA: TGTGCCAGCAGTAGGGGACTAGATGGAGATACGCAGTATTTT
size: -; J: TRBJ2-3; V: TRBV10-1; D: -; CDR3: CASSEGSGDFTDTQYF; DNA: TGCGCCAGCAGTGAAGGTTCGGGCGATTTCACAGATACGCAGTATTTT
size: -; J: TRBJ2-3; V: TRBV7-2; D: TRBD2; CDR3: CASSLVPSGGADTQYF; DNA: TGTGCCAGCAGCTTAGTGCCTAGCGGGGGTGCAGATACGCAGTATTTT
size: few; J: TRBJ2-5; V: TRBV6-6; D: -; CDR3: CASSNGVQETQYF; DNA: TGTGCCAGCAGCAACGGGGTCCAAGAGACCCAGTACTTC
size: -; J: TRBJ2-1; V: TRBV2; D: -; CDR3: CASIGPKFYNEQFF; DNA: TGTGCCAGCATTGGGCCCAAGTTCTACAATGAGCAGTTCTTC
size: many; J: TRBJ2-1; V: TRBV6-2/TRBV6-3; D: -; CDR3: CASTAPYRYNEQFF; DNA: TGTGCCAGCACAGCTCCCTACCGATACAATGAGCAGTTCTTC
size: few; J: TRBJ2-5; V: TRBV6-5; D: -; CDR3: CASSSRPVEGRRETQYF; DNA: TGTGCCAGCAGTTCCCGGCCTGTTGAGGGAAGGCGCGAGACCCAGTACTTC
size: many; J: TRBJ2-1; V: TRBV11-2; D: -; CDR3: CASSLVPYLQHEQFF; DNA: TGTGCCAGCAGCTTAGTACCTTACCTCCAGCATGAGCAGTTCTTC
size: few; J: TRBJ2-7; V: TRBV4-3; D: -; CDR3: CASSQDDSSYEQYF; DNA: TGCGCCAGCAGCCAAGATGATTCGAGCTACGAGCAGTACTTC
size: -; J: TRBJ2-3; V: TRBV29-1; D: -; CDR3: CSVEDLARGPKNTDTQYF; DNA: TGCAGCGTTGAAGATCTGGCCCGGGGGCCCAAAAACACAGATACGCAGTATTTT
size: few; J: TRBJ1-3; V: TRBV28; D: -; CDR3: CASSSQGGYFGNTIYF; DNA: TGTGCCAGCAGTTCACAGGGAGGGTATTTCGGAAACACCATATATTTT
size: -; J: TRBJ2-2; V: TRBV27; D: -; CDR3: CASSLIRRGAGTNTGELFF; DNA: TGTGCCAGCAGTTTAATCCGAAGGGGAGCCGGAACGAACACCGGGGAGCTGTTTTTT
size: few; J: TRBJ1-2; V: TRBV6-6; D: -; CDR3: CASSFFDGYTF; DNA: TGTGCCAGCAGTTTCTTCGATGGCTACACCTTC
size: few; J: TRBJ2-2; V: TRBV12-5; D: -; CDR3: CASGPGIGTGELFF; DNA: TGTGCTAGTGGCCCAGGGATAGGCACCGGGGAGCTGTTTTTT
size: many; J: TRBJ2-5; V: TRBV20-1; D: TRBD2; CDR3: CSARVVLGGGTQETQYF; DNA: TGCAGTGCTAGAGTTGTCTTAGGCGGGGGGACCCAAGAGACCCAGTACTTC
size: few; J: TRBJ2-2; V: TRBV5-5; D: -; CDR3: CASSPRGRANTGELFF; DNA: TGTGCCAGCAGCCCGCGGGGTCGCGCGAACACCGGGGAGCTGTTTTTT
size: few; J: TRBJ2-1; V: TRBV5-1; D: -; CDR3: CASTRAGNEQFF; DNA: TGCGCCAGCACCAGAGCCGGCAATGAGCAGTTCTTC
size: few; J: TRBJ1-2; V: TRBV7-2; D: -; CDR3: CASSLGAGLLYGYTF; DNA: TGTGCCAGCAGCTTAGGGGCCGGGCTCCTCTATGGCTACACCTTC
size: -; J: TRBJ2-7; V: TRBV4-3; D: -; CDR3: CASSQDRGGNEQYF; DNA: TGCGCCAGCAGCCAAGACAGGGGAGGCAACGAGCAGTACTTC
size: many; J: TRBJ2-5; V: TRBV29-1; D: TRBD1; CDR3: CSGGTAQETQYF; DNA: TGCAGCGGGGGGACAGCGCAAGAGACCCAGTACTTC
size: few; J: TRBJ1-6; V: TRBV29-1; D: TRBD1; CDR3: CSAGQGGDSPLHF; DNA: TGCAGCGCCGGACAGGGGGGGGATTCACCCCTCCACTTT
size: -; J: TRBJ2-1; V: TRBV12-3/TRBV12-4; D: -; CDR3: CASTLDSFGEQFF; DNA: TGTGCCAGCACCTTAGATAGCTTCGGTGAGCAGTTCTTC
size: -; J: TRBJ2-5; V: TRBV5-5; D: TRBD1; CDR3: CASSLVATGGKETQYF; DNA: TGTGCCAGCAGCTTGGTAGCCACAGGGGGCAAAGAGACCCAGTACTTC
size: few; J: TRBJ1-1; V: TRBV20-1; D: -; CDR3: CSARDHRKGLNTEAFF; DNA: TGCAGTGCTAGAGATCACAGAAAAGGTTTGAACACTGAAGCTTTCTTT
size: many; J: TRBJ2-5; V: TRBV5-1; D: TRBD1; CDR3: CASNPGQGLQETQYF; DNA: TGCGCCAGCAACCCGGGACAGGGCTTACAAGAGACCCAGTACTTC
size: -; J: TRBJ2-5; V: TRBV20-1; D: TRBD1; CDR3: CSARRTGTGNQETQYF; DNA: TGCAGTGCTCGAAGAACCGGGACAGGGAACCAAGAGACCCAGTACTTC
size: once; J: TRBJ1-2; V: TRBV11-1; D: TRBD1; CDR3: CASRADRAHGYTF; DNA: TGTGCCAGCAGAGCGGACAGGGCACATGGCTACACCTTC
size: few; J: TRBJ2-1; V: TRBV5-1; D: TRBD1; CDR3: CASSLGGTDNNEQFF; DNA: TGCGCCAGCAGCTTGGGGGGGACAGATAACAATGAGCAGTTCTTC
size: -; J: TRBJ2-2; V: TRBV7-9; D: TRBD1; CDR3: CASSLVQGDAFTGELFF; DNA: TGTGCCAGCAGCTTGGTGCAGGGGGATGCCTTTACCGGGGAGCTGTTTTTT